This TCR beta chain was retrieved from a study of monozygotic twins with inflammatory bowel disease. Points from the study as a whole: None of the different T cell subtypes could be distinguished from one another.

With the 5' RACE reads reprocessed, TCRdb shows one record per CDR3 protein and no DNA. This repertoire includes about 420,000 distinct CDR3 sequences. Worth noting for this clonotype: Its antigen is unknown.

This CDR3 region has 16 residues. The germline gives CDR1 SGHRS, CDR2 YFSETQ. Sequenced input: blood. The chain carries TRBV5-1 and TRBJ2-6; the D gene TCRdb calls, TRBD1, cannot be checked with no DNA. The sequence was collected from a human donor with ulcerative colitis or Crohn's disease, or a healthy co-twin of an affected twin (not recorded which). The chain's CDR3 is CASSLEGAAGANVLTF.